The source of this T cell receptor (beta chain) is a study of T cell responses to AZD1222 COVID-19 vaccine. Study-level points and caveats: The study found vaccine-associated CD4 TCRs spanning spike, dominant at 160-218 and 743-854. Close to half of spike-specific TCRs reportedly recognize unmutated variant regions. Most donors were white British and more were female, and clonal diversity was possibly underestimated.

In the case of this clone: Its target is unknown.

TCRdb keeps only in-frame clones here, not all; method: immunoSEQ multiplex PCR. The table shows around 150,000 clones, with roughly nine tenths occurring only once. The germline gives CDR1 SGHTA, CDR2 FQGNSA. Unmatched junction bases numbered 7, after V lost 4 bases and J lost 6 bases. This CDR3 has 14 residues. The chain links TRBV7-2 to TRBJ2-7, with TRBD1 matching 9 bases. The receptor's source is an adult who received the MenACWY meningococcal vaccine as a control. The source material was peripheral blood, sampled 28 days after the second dose of the MenACWY control vaccine. The CDR3 DNA follows: TGTGCCAGCAGCTGGACAGGGGATGGCGGCGAGCAGTACTTC. Translating gives CASSWTGDGGEQYF.